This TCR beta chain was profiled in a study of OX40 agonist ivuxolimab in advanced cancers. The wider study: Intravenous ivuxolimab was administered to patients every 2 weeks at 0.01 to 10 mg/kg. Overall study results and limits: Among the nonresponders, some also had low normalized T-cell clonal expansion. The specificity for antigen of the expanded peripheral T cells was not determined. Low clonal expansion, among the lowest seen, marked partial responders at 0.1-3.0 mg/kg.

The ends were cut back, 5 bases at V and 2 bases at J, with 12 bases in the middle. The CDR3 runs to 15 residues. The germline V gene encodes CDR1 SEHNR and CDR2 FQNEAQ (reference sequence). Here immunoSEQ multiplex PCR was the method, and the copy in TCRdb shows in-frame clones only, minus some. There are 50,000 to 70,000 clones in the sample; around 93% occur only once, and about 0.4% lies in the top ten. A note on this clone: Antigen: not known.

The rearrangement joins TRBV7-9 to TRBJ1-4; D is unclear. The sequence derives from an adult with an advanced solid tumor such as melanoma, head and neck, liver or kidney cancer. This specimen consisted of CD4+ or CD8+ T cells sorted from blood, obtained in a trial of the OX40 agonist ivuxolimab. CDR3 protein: CASSPQSGTNEKLFF. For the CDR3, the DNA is TGTGCCAGCAGCCCCCAGTCCGGTACTAATGAAAAACTGTTTTTT. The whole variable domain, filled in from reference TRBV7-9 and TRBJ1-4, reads DTGVSQNPRHKITKRGQNVTFRCDPISEHNRLYWYRQTLGQGPEFLTYFQNEAQLEKSRLLSDRFSAERPKGSFSTLEIQRTEQGDSAMYLCASSPQSGTNEKLFFGSGTQLSVL.